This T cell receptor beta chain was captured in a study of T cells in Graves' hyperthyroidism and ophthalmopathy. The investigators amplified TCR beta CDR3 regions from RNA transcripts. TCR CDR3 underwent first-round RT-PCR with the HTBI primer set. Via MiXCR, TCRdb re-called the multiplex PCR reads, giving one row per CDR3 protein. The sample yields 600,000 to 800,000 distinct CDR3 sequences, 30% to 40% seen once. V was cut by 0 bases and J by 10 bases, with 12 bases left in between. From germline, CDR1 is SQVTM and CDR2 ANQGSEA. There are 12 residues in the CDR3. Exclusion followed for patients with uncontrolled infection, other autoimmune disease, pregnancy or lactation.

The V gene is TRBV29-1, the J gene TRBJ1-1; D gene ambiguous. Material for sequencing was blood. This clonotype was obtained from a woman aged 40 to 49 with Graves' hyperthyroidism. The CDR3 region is CSVEDQGFTAFF. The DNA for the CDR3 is TGCAGCGTTGAAGATCAAGGGTTTACAGCTTTCTTT.